This T cell receptor (beta chain) was identified during a study of PD-L1 blockade in urothelial cancer. Data came from immunoSEQ multiplex PCR; TCRdb stores just in-frame clones and leaves some out. The table lists 90,000 to 100,000 clones, 90% of them singletons. Time point noted: pretreatment peripheral blood. This specimen consisted of PBMCs, obtained around atezolizumab (anti-PD-L1) treatment. The origin of this receptor is a man aged 55 to 70 with urothelial cancer.

The CDR3 DNA is TGTGCCATCAGTGACGTCCGCAGTAGCAATCAGCCCCAGCATTTT. Its protein product is CAISDVRSSNQPQHF. The rearrangement uses TRBV10-3 and TRBJ1-5; D is uncertain. This CDR3 has 15 amino acids. In germline, CDR1 is ENHRY, CDR2 SYGVKD. V lost 3 bases and J lost 0, with 9 bases in between.